Listed here are 20 T cell receptor beta chains from one sample, sequenced in a study of blood T cell repertoires in COVID-19. TCRdb keeps only in-frame clones here, not all; method: immunoSEQ multiplex PCR. The sample records under 300,000 clones, roughly 88% being singletons. Specimen: peripheral blood. These receptors all stem from a woman aged 40 to 50 who had recovered from COVID-19.

The chain has TRBV7-2 and TRBJ2-1; 10 bases line up with TRBD2. Unmatched junction bases numbered 9, after V lost 6 bases and J lost 10 bases. This CDR3 is 14 amino acids long. Germline values: CDR1 SGHTA, CDR2 FQGNSA. The CDR3 reads CASRSLAGVREQFF. In nucleotides, the CDR3 is TGTGCCAGCAGGAGTCTAGCGGGAGTTCGAGAGCAGTTCTTC.

The V call is TRBV4-1, the J call TRBJ1-6; 7 bases fit TRBD1. The germline V gene has CDR1 MGHRA and CDR2 YSYEKL. The CDR3 contains 17 residues. V lost 1 base and J lost 9; bases outside the gene matches: 12. The CDR3, as DNA: TGCGCCAGCAGCCAAGGTCCGACAGGGCGCCCCGGTTCACCCCTCCACTTT. Translated, it gives CASSQGPTGRPGSPLHF.

V and J are TRBV6-2 or TRBV6-3 and TRBJ1-6, with 10 bases matching TRBD1. V lost 2 bases, J lost 7 bases, and 2 bases stayed unmatched. Per the germline V gene, CDR1 is MNHEY and CDR2 is SVGEGT. The CDR3 is made up of 15 amino acids. DNA of the CDR3: TGTGCCAGCAGTTACCCGGGACAGGGGAATTCACCCCTCCACTTT. It is translated as CASSYPGQGNSPLHF.

The J gene is TRBJ2-3, the V gene TRBV6-2 or TRBV6-3; 7 nucleotides match TRBD2. Germline CDR1 MNHEY, CDR2 SVGEGT. The CDR3 is 15 amino acids. Trimming took 0 bases from V and 10 from J; bases not matched to a gene: 10. In DNA, the CDR3 is TGTGCCAGCAGTTACTCGGAGCTAGCGGTGGTTGCGCAGTATTTT. The encoded protein is CASSYSELAVVAQYF.

This chain joins TRBV18 and TRBJ2-2, with a tentative D call TRBD2 (6 bases). The length of the CDR3 is 16 residues. Germline V gene data show CDR1 as KGHSH and CDR2 as LQKENI. V was cut by 4 bases and J by 0 bases, with 12 bases left in between. Written as DNA, the CDR3 is TGTGCCAGCTCACGTTTGGCGGGGACGAACACCGGGGAGCTGTTTTTT. Translation gives CASSRLAGTNTGELFF.

The chain carries TRBV28 and TRBJ2-7, with TRBD2 as a possible D gene (6 bases). CDR1 MDHEN and CDR2 SYDVKM come from the germline V gene. V was clipped by 5 bases and J by 7 bases, with 15 bases between them. The CDR3 runs to 13 residues. The CDR3 loop is CASSTPGTAEQYF. The CDR3 DNA follows: TGTGCCAGCAGTACCCCAGGGACTGCAGAGCAGTACTTC.

In this sample, this clone turned up once. The V and J genes are TRBV19 and TRBJ2-4; the D gene is possibly TRBD1 (5 bases). CDR3 length equals 15 residues. V lost 6 bases, J lost 1 base, and 13 bases lay in between. CDR1 and CDR2 (germline): LNHDA, SQIVND (reference sequence). The CDR3 here is CASRPGFVAKNIQYF. The CDR3 nucleotides are TGTGCCAGTAGACCAGGGTTTGTGGCCAAAAACATTCAGTACTTC.

The chain has TRBV7-6 and TRBJ2-3, with 9 bases lining up with TRBD2. The germline CDR1 and CDR2 sequences are SGHVS and FNYEAQ. V trimming: 5 bases; J trimming: 2 bases; junction bases outside the gene matches: 11. The CDR3 loop spans 17 amino acids. The CDR3: CASSHPLAGVTTDTQYF. The DNA for the CDR3 is TGTGCCAGCAGCCATCCCTTAGCGGGGGTAACCACAGATACGCAGTATTTT. Combining the CDR3 with reference TRBV7-6 and TRBJ2-3 gives the whole variable domain GAGVSQSPRYKVTKRGQDVALRCDPISGHVSLYWYRQALGQGPEFLTYFNYEAQQDKSGLPNDRFSAERPEGSISTLTIQRTEQRDSAMYRCASSHPLAGVTTDTQYFGPGTRLTVL.

V is TRBV7-9 and J is TRBJ2-7; 9 nucleotides match TRBD2. Germline assignment: CDR1 SEHNR and CDR2 FQNEAQ (reference sequence). V was pared by 5 bases and J by 3 bases, with 11 bases of the junction left unmatched. The CDR3 spans 16 residues. CDR3 amino acids: CASSPPRTSVVYEQYF. The CDR3 DNA reads TGTGCCAGCAGCCCCCCACGGACTAGCGTCGTCTACGAGCAGTACTTC.

The chain combines TRBV6-1 with TRBJ1-1; TRBD1 agrees at 8 bases. Germline V gene sequence: CDR1 MNHNS, CDR2 SASEGT. The junction had 13 bases not matched to a gene; V was cut back by 4 bases and J by 0 bases. This CDR3 is 18 amino acids long. The DNA of the CDR3 is TGTGCCAGCAGTGGACAAGACAGGGGAGTCTTCATGAACACTGAAGCTTTCTTT. Translated: CASSGQDRGVFMNTEAFF.

This clone was detected once. The chain couples TRBV13 to TRBJ2-1, with unresolved D. The germline V and J ends were trimmed by 2 bases and 6 bases, with 8 bases remaining between them. Germline-derived CDR1 and CDR2 are PRHDT and FYEKMQ (reference sequence). CDR3 length: 13 amino acids. The CDR3, as DNA: TGTGCCAGCAGCTTAATCGGTACCAATGAGCAGTTCTTC. Its protein is CASSLIGTNEQFF.

This chain uses TRBV19 with TRBJ2-5, with D maybe TRBD2 (6 bases). Per the germline V gene, CDR1 is LNHDA and CDR2 is SQIVND (reference sequence). The CDR3 runs 14 residues. V lost 2 bases and J 6 bases, leaving 13 bases between the germline ends. This chain's CDR3 is CASSISGLVKTQYF. The DNA of the CDR3 is TGTGCCAGTAGTATAAGCGGGCTCGTCAAGACCCAGTACTTC.

The chain uses TRBV20-1 and TRBJ1-3; D is ambiguous. This CDR3 is built from 11 residues. Germline loops: CDR1 DFQATT, CDR2 SNEGSKA (reference sequence). Trimming cost V 3 bases and J 4 bases, with 4 bases left between them. CDR3 sequence (DNA): TGCAGTGCTAGCTTAGGAAACACCATATATTTT. Amino acid sequence: CSASLGNTIYF.

The chain combines TRBV6-5 with TRBJ1-4; 8 bases are shared with TRBD1. Trimming cost V 6 bases and J 7 bases; bases outside gene matches: 7. This CDR3 is 14 amino acids long. The germline CDR1 and CDR2 sequences are MNHEY and SVGAGI. This CDR3 reads CASRAGQGPEKLFF. The CDR3 region has the DNA TGTGCCAGCAGGGCCGGACAGGGCCCTGAAAAACTGTTTTTT.

This clone has more than one count but fewer than ten. The V and J genes are TRBV6-6 and TRBJ2-1; the match to TRBD2 covers 7 bases. The CDR3 has 15 residues. V was pared by 7 bases and J by 4 bases, with 10 bases of the junction left unmatched. Germline CDR1 reads MNHNY; CDR2 reads SVGAGI (reference sequence). The CDR3 region has the DNA TGTGCCAGCAATGGCGGGAGAAGCGGTTACAATGAGCAGTTCTTC. Its translation: CASNGGRSGYNEQFF.

This chain connects TRBV11-2 to TRBJ2-5, with TRBD2 matching over 9 bases. Germline CDR1 reads SGHAT; CDR2 reads FQNNGV. The CDR3 totals 15 residues. J lost 5 bases, V lost 5 bases, and 9 bases had no gene match. The CDR3 loop is CASSHDGSGGETQYF. CDR3 DNA sequence: TGTGCCAGCAGCCACGACGGGAGCGGGGGGGAGACCCAGTACTTC.

The rearrangement uses TRBV5-5 and TRBJ2-1, with TRBD2 identical over 9 bases. CDR3 length: 16 residues. CDR1 and CDR2 (germline): SGHKS, YYEKEE (reference sequence). Trimming cost V 4 bases and J 3 bases; bases outside gene matches: 8. CDR3 coding DNA: TGTGCCAGCAGCCTAGATAGCGGGAGCATCTACAATGAGCAGTTCTTC. This codes for CASSLDSGSIYNEQFF.

This clone came up once. The chain links TRBV3-1 (or the pseudogene TRBV3-2) to TRBJ2-3, with D possibly being TRBD2 (5 bases). The V end was cut by 2 bases, the J end by 1 base, with 10 bases between. The CDR3 spans 15 residues. In germline, CDR1 is LGHDT, CDR2 YNNKEL (reference sequence). DNA of the CDR3: TGTGCCAGCAGCCAATACGGGATTGGCACAGATACGCAGTATTTT. Amino acids: CASSQYGIGTDTQYF.

This clone appeared a few times. V usage is TRBV6-1 and J usage is TRBJ1-2; tentatively, D is TRBD1 (5 bases). Trimming stripped 4 bases from V and 1 base from J, with 22 bases between. This CDR3 region has 18 residues. Germline V gene sequence: CDR1 MNHNS, CDR2 SASEGT. The CDR3 DNA reads TGTGCCAGCAGTGGTCCCGGGGGGGAACTAGAGGGTAACTATGGCTACACCTTC. Protein sequence: CASSGPGGELEGNYGYTF.

The chain has TRBV3-1 (or the pseudogene TRBV3-2) and TRBJ2-7; tentative D call: TRBD1 (6 bases). The CDR3 totals 17 residues. Germline assignment: CDR1 LGHDT and CDR2 YNNKEL (reference sequence). V was cut by 4 bases and J by 0 bases, with 19 bases left in between. CDR3 sequence (DNA): TGTGCCAGCAGCCGATATGTCAGTGGGACAAGCTCCTACGAGCAGTACTTC. This codes for CASSRYVSGTSSYEQYF.